The next 24 T cell receptor beta chains were all read from a single sample in a study of CD8 T cells in ankylosing spondylitis. Findings and caveats of the study: Characteristic, it appeared, of ankylosing spondylitis blood was a TCR beta motif of eight highly homologous variants.

The antigens for these receptors are not known. TCRdb ran MiXCR on the 5' RACE reads and lists one entry per CDR3 protein. The sample consists of around 770,000 distinct CDR3 sequences, under 20% of them appearing once. The sequenced material came from blood, either unsorted or a sorted T cell fraction (not recorded which). These receptors were obtained from a male donor with ankylosing spondylitis.

The V gene is TRBV7-8, the J gene TRBJ2-5; 11 nucleotides line up with TRBD2. The CDR3 has 15 residues. Per germline, CDR1 SGHVS and CDR2 FQNEAQ. Trimming cost V 5 bases and J 4 bases; bases outside gene matches: 6. The CDR3 nucleotides read TGTGCCAGCAGCGCACTAGCGGGAGTAGGAGAGACCCAGTACTTC. It yields the protein CASSALAGVGETQYF.

There are a few counts of this clonotype. V usage is TRBV6-1 and J usage is TRBJ1-2; TRBD1 aligns across 11 bases. V lost 6 bases and J lost 4; bases outside the gene matches: 7. CDR1 MNHNS and CDR2 SASEGT come from the germline V gene. The CDR3 totals 15 residues. This chain's CDR3 is CASSHTGTGGYGYTF. The DNA of the CDR3 is TGTGCCAGCAGCCACACCGGGACAGGGGGCTATGGCTACACCTTC.

The chain has TRBV6-1 and TRBJ2-5; D unclear. Germline CDR1 MNHNS, CDR2 SASEGT. The CDR3 totals 15 residues. V gave up 2 bases and J gave up 0 bases, with 10 bases separating them. CDR3 sequence reads: CASSEQGKYQETQYF. CDR3 DNA: TGTGCCAGCAGTGAACAAGGGAAGTACCAAGAGACCCAGTACTTC.

The V call is TRBV28, the J call TRBJ2-4; 7 nucleotides agree with TRBD2. The CDR3 sequence is 13 residues long. The V gene end was trimmed by 11 bases and the J gene end by 2 bases; junction bases not matched to a gene: 6. Germline lookup yields CDR1 MDHEN and CDR2 SYDVKM. The CDR3 DNA is TGTGCCGCTACGGGGGGAACCAAAAACATTCAGTACTTC. Protein: CAATGGTKNIQYF. Using reference TRBV28 and TRBJ2-4 for the parts outside the CDR3, the full variable domain is DVKVTQSSRYLVKRTGEKVFLECVQDMDHENMFWYRQDPGLGLRLIYFSYDVKMKEKGDIPEGYSVSREKKERFSLILESASTNQTSMYLCAATGGTKNIQYFGAGTRLSVL.

CDR3 loop: CSAKLDEQYF. CDR3 nucleotides: TGCAGCGCCAAGCTAGACGAGCAGTACTTC. The chain combines TRBV29-1 with TRBJ2-7; D gene ambiguous. CDR3 size: 10 residues. V shed 7 bases and J shed 5 bases, with 9 bases lying between them. Germline CDR1 reads SQVTM; CDR2 reads ANQGSEA.

The chain links TRBV4-1 to TRBJ2-3; D not resolved. CDR1 and CDR2 (germline): MGHRA, YSYEKL. There are 15 residues in the CDR3. Trimming stripped 0 bases from V and 2 bases from J, with 9 bases between. CDR3 in amino acids: CASSQDRSDTDTQYF. In DNA form, the CDR3 reads TGCGCCAGCAGCCAAGATAGGAGCGACACAGATACGCAGTATTTT.

This sequence joins TRBV7-8 and TRBJ2-3; 13 bases align to TRBD2. V was clipped by 2 bases and J by 5 bases; unmatched bases: 7. Germline assignment: CDR1 SGHVS and CDR2 FQNEAQ. This CDR3 has 17 residues. The CDR3 nucleotides are TGTGCCAGCAGCTTACCAACTAGCGGGGGGGCAGAAGATACGCAGTATTTT. This sequence encodes CASSLPTSGGAEDTQYF.

The chain recombines TRBV12-3 or TRBV12-4 with TRBJ2-1; 9 nucleotides match TRBD2. This CDR3 contains 16 residues. After removal of 1 base from V and 7 bases from J, the junction contained 8 bases not matched to a gene. The CDR3 nucleotides read TGTGCCAGCAGTTTAGAGATGGCGGGGGGGCGTAATGAGCAGTTCTTC. As protein: CASSLEMAGGRNEQFF.

This clonotype was counted a few times. The chain employs TRBV5-1 and TRBJ2-7, with D possibly TRBD2 on 7 matching bases. The CDR3 is 16 residues long. Trimming took off 0 bases at V and 3 bases at J, with 16 bases between the two ends. In germline, CDR1 is SGHRS, CDR2 YFSETQ. The CDR3 bases are TGCGCCAGCAGCTTGGTTCCGGGAGGAGGGGGCTACGAGCAGTACTTC. The encoded protein is CASSLVPGGGGYEQYF.

The genes are TRBV15 and TRBJ1-5; weak D call: TRBD1 (6 bases). V dropped 2 bases and J dropped 2 bases, with 16 bases sitting between them. The CDR3 sequence is 17 residues long. Germline CDR1 is LNHNV and CDR2 is YYDKDF (reference sequence). The CDR3 sequence: CATSRPRGGVGNQPQHF. The CDR3 DNA reads as TGTGCCACCAGCAGACCCAGGGGAGGCGTTGGCAATCAGCCCCAGCATTTT.

The J gene is TRBJ2-7, the V gene TRBV3-1, with no clear D. The V and J ends lost 1 base and 12 bases respectively, with 13 bases between them. This CDR3 region has 12 residues. Germline assignment: CDR1 LGHDT and CDR2 YNNKEL (reference sequence). CDR3 loop: CASSQGRLEWYF. In DNA, the CDR3 is TGTGCCAGCAGCCAAGGAAGGTTAGAGTGGTACTTC.

This clonotype was detected a few times. The V gene is TRBV7-2, the J gene TRBJ1-1; D ambiguous. The V gene lost 2 bases and the J gene lost 7 bases, with 8 bases spanning the gap. The CDR3 runs to 12 residues. Germline CDR1 and CDR2: SGHTA and FQGNSA. This chain's CDR3 is CASSLTQVEAFF. CDR3 DNA sequence: TGTGCCAGCAGCTTAACCCAGGTTGAAGCTTTCTTT. Supplemented by reference TRBV7-2 and TRBJ1-1, the full variable domain reads GAGVSQSPSNKVTEKGKDVELRCDPISGHTALYWYRQSLGQGLEFLIYFQGNSAPDKSGLPSDRFSAERTGGSVSTLTIQRTQQEDSAVYLCASSLTQVEAFFGQGTRLTVV.

V and J are TRBV7-7 and TRBJ2-3; 11 bases match TRBD2. The CDR3 consists of 16 residues. V lost 5 bases and J lost 1; bases outside the gene matches: 5. Germline CDR1 SSHAT, CDR2 FNYEAQ (reference sequence). The CDR3: CASSRLAGLGTDTQYF. The CDR3 nucleotides are TGTGCCAGCAGCCGACTAGCGGGATTGGGCACAGATACGCAGTATTTT.

The rearrangement links TRBV7-2 to TRBJ1-2; 7 bases fit TRBD1. Germline values: CDR1 SGHTA, CDR2 FQGNSA. The CDR3 sequence is 16 residues long. Losses at the gene ends were 0 bases for V and 8 bases for J; bases not matched to a gene: 12. CDR3 amino acids: CASSLARAGGKGGYTF. The CDR3 DNA reads as TGTGCCAGCAGCTTAGCGCGTGCAGGGGGAAAAGGAGGCTACACCTTC.

This clonotype was observed a handful of times. This rearrangement joins TRBV6-1 to TRBJ2-2; a possible D gene is TRBD2 (6 bases). The CDR3 has 15 amino acids. Germline V gene data show CDR1 as MNHNS and CDR2 as SASEGT. Trimming took off 7 bases at V and 3 bases at J, with 15 bases between the two ends. This CDR3 reads CASTRREVHTGELFF. The CDR3 DNA is TGTGCCAGCACCCGCAGGGAGGTCCACACCGGGGAGCTGTTTTTT.

This chain connects TRBV12-3 or TRBV12-4 to TRBJ2-1; 10 nucleotides agree with TRBD2. This CDR3 is 15 amino acids long. V shed 3 bases, J shed 4 bases, and the junction held 3 bases outside the gene matches. The CDR3 region has the DNA TGTGCCAGCAGTTTCATAGCGGGAGGATACAATGAGCAGTTCTTC. Its protein is CASSFIAGGYNEQFF.

This sequence joins TRBV15 and TRBJ2-2, with D uncertain. Germline CDR1 and CDR2: LNHNV and YYDKDF (reference sequence). V shed 0 bases and J shed 7 bases, with 6 bases lying between them. This CDR3 region has 13 residues. CDR3 region: CATSRDNDGELFF. CDR3 sequence (DNA): TGTGCCACCAGCAGAGATAATGACGGGGAGCTGTTTTTT.

The rearrangement links TRBV27 to TRBJ2-1; 8 positions match TRBD2. The CDR3 loop spans 15 amino acids. Germline V gene data show CDR1 as MNHEY and CDR2 as SMNVEV (reference sequence). V was pared by 2 bases and J by 5 bases, with 5 bases of the junction left unmatched. The CDR3 nucleotides read TGTGCCAGCAGTTTAATCGGGGGGGCAAACAATGAGCAGTTCTTC. Its protein product is CASSLIGGANNEQFF.

This chain links TRBV5-6 with TRBJ2-1, with 7 positions matching TRBD1. V gave up 4 bases and J gave up 12 bases; unmatched junction bases: 10. The CDR3 is 13 residues long. CDR1 and CDR2 from the germline V gene are SGHDT and YYEEEE. This CDR3 is CASSPGTVRVQFF. CDR3 DNA sequence: TGTGCCAGCAGCCCAGGGACAGTTCGTGTGCAGTTCTTC.

Many counts were recorded for this clonotype. The CDR3 DNA sequence: TGTGCCAGCAGCCCCTACCGACTAGCGCGTCTAGTTAGCTCCTACAATGAGCAGTTCTTC. Its translation is CASSPYRLARLVSSYNEQFF. The chain uses TRBV11-1 and TRBJ2-1, with 8 nucleotides matching TRBD2. Germline loops: CDR1 SGHAT, CDR2 FQDESV (reference sequence). Trimming took 5 bases from V and 0 from J; bases not matched to a gene: 18. This CDR3 has 20 residues.

This chain joins TRBV6-1 and TRBJ2-5; TRBD2 might be the D (6 bases). This CDR3 region has 14 residues. The ends were cut back, 7 bases at V and 5 bases at J, with 17 bases in the middle. The germline V gene encodes CDR1 MNHNS and CDR2 SASEGT. This CDR3 reads CASTEGGGRETQYF. The CDR3 region has the DNA TGTGCCAGCACCGAAGGCGGAGGGCGGGAGACCCAGTACTTC.

The chain uses TRBV12-3 or TRBV12-4 and TRBJ1-4; the D gene is possibly TRBD1 (5 bases). This CDR3 comprises 15 residues. V gave up 5 bases and J gave up 3 bases, with 13 bases separating them. CDR3 region: CASSATGVSNEKLFF. In DNA, the CDR3 is TGTGCCAGCAGTGCCACGGGGGTATCTAATGAAAAACTGTTTTTT.

This clonotype was seen at least ten times. V and J are TRBV12-3 or TRBV12-4 and TRBJ2-1, with 10 bases matching TRBD1. This CDR3 is built from 15 residues. The V and J ends lost 9 bases and 4 bases, in that order; junction bases with no gene match: 9. CDR3 in DNA: TGTGCCAGTAATAAACCGGGACAGGGGTACAATGAGCAGTTCTTC. This encodes CASNKPGQGYNEQFF.

This clonotype was picked up a small number of times. The CDR3 loop reads CASSFGRISSTNTEAFF. CDR3 bases: TGTGCCAGCAGTTTTGGCAGGATCTCCAGTACGAACACTGAAGCTTTCTTT. The chain is built from TRBV27 and TRBJ1-1; the D is unclear. This CDR3 has 17 amino acids. The germline V gene has CDR1 MNHEY and CDR2 SMNVEV (reference sequence). V shed 3 bases and J shed 1 base, with 18 bases lying between them.